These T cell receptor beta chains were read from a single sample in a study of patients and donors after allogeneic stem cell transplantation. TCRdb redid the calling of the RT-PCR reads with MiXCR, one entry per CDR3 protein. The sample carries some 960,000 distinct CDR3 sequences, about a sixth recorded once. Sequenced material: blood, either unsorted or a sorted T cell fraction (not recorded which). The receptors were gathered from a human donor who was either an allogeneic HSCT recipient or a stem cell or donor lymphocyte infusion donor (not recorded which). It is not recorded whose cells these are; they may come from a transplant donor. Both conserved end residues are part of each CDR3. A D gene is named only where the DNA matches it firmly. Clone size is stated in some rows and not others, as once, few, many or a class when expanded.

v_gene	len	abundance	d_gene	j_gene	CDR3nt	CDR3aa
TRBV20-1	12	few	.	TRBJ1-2	TGCAGTCCCACGGGACTAAACTATGGCTACACCTTC	CSPTGLNYGYTF
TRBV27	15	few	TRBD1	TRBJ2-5	TGTGCCAGCAGTTCCCCCCGGGACAGCCAAGAGACCCAGTACTTC	CASSSPRDSQETQYF
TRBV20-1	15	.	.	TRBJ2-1	TGCAGTGCTGGCCGGCCAGGTGGGACGAGCAATGAGCAGTTCTTC	CSAGRPGGTSNEQFF
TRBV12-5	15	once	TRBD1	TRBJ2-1	TGTGCTACCACCCCGGGACAGGGCCCCTACAATGAGCAGTTCTTC	CATTPGQGPYNEQFF
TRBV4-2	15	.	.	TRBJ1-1	TGTGCCAGCAGCCAGCACAGGACAGCGAACACTGAAGCTTTCTTT	CASSQHRTANTEAFF
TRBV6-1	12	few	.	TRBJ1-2	TGTGCCGTTGCGGGGGCCCACGGAGGCTACACCTTC	CAVAGAHGGYTF
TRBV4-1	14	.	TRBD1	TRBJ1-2	TGCGCCAGCAGCCGGAGGACAGGCAGCTATGGCTACACCTTC	CASSRRTGSYGYTF
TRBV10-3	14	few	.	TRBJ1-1	TGTGCCATCAGGCCGACAGAGTCGAACACTGAAGCTTTCTTT	CAIRPTESNTEAFF
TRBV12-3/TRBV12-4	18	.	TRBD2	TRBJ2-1	TGTGCCAGCAGTTTATGGAATTGGTCGGCAGCGGGGCACAATGAGCAGTTCTTC	CASSLWNWSAAGHNEQFF
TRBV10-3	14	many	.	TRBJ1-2	TGTGCCATCAGTGAGTCCGGGGGGAACTATGGCTACACCTTC	CAISESGGNYGYTF
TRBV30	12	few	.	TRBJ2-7	TGTGCCTGGAACCGGGATAACTACGAGCAGTACTTC	CAWNRDNYEQYF
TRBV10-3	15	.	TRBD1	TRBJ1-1	TGTGCCATCAGCCTGACAGGGGGCCAAAACACTGAAGCTTTCTTT	CAISLTGGQNTEAFF
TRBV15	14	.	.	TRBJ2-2	TGTGCCACCAGCGCCATCTGGGTGACCGGGGAGCTGTTTTTT	CATSAIWVTGELFF
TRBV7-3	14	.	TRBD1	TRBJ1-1	TGTGCCAGCAGCGTGGACAGGGGGCGAACTGAAGCTTTCTTT	CASSVDRGRTEAFF
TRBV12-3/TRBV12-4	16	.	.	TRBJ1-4	TGTGCCAGCAGCCCAGGGGCAGTGTCTGGTAATGAAAAACTGTTTTTT	CASSPGAVSGNEKLFF
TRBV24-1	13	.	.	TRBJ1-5	TGTGCCACCAGTGAGGCGGGCAATCAGCCCCAGCATTTT	CATSEAGNQPQHF
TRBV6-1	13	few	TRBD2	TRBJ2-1	TGTGCCACTGGGCGGGGGGGCCTGGATGAGCAGTTCTTC	CATGRGGLDEQFF
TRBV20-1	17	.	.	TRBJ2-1	TGCAGTGCTAAGAGACCGTCAGTGGCGGGGTGGGTGGGTGAGCAGTTCTTC	CSAKRPSVAGWVGEQFF
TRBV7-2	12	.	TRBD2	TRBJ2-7	TGTGCCAGCAGTAGGACTAGCAACGAGCAGTACTTC	CASSRTSNEQYF
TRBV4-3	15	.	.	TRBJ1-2	TGCGCCAGCAGCCCCGTGAGGAATCCGAACTATGGCTACACCTTC	CASSPVRNPNYGYTF
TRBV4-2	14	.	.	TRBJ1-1	TGTGCCAGCAGCCAAGTGAAGACGGGCACTGAAGCTTTCTTT	CASSQVKTGTEAFF
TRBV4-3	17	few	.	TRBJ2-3	TGCGCCAGCAGCCAAGTGGGGGGGGCCGGAAGCACAGATACGCAGTATTTT	CASSQVGGAGSTDTQYF
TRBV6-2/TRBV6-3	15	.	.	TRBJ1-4	TGTGCCAGCAGTTACGTCACAGCAACTAATGAAAAACTGTTTTTT	CASSYVTATNEKLFF
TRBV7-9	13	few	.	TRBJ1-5	TGTGCCAGCAGCCCCAATCCCAATCAGCCCCAGCATTTT	CASSPNPNQPQHF
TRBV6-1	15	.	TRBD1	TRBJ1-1	TGTGCCAGCAGACATACGGGGGACAGAAACACTGAAGCTTTCTTT	CASRHTGDRNTEAFF
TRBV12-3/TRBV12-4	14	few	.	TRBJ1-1	TGTGCCAGCACTCCTGACCGGGGGAGTACTGAAGCTTTCTTT	CASTPDRGSTEAFF
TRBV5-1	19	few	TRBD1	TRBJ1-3	TGCGCCAGCTTACCCCTGGGGGGACAGGGTGTCCGGTCTGGAAACACCATATATTTT	CASLPLGGQGVRSGNTIYF
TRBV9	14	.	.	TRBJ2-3	TGTGCCAGCAGCACAGGGATTGTGGTAGGTACGCAGTATTTT	CASSTGIVVGTQYF
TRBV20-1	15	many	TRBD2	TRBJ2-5	TGCAGTGCCACGCCTCCCCTAGCGGGAGAAGAGACCCAGTACTTC	CSATPPLAGEETQYF
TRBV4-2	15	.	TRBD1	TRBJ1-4	TGTGCCAGCAGCCAGGAGACAGGGTCTAATGAAAAACTGTTTTTT	CASSQETGSNEKLFF
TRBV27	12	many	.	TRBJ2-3	TGTGCCAGCAGTTCCACCGCAGATACGCAGTATTTT	CASSSTADTQYF
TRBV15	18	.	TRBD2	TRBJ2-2	TGTGCCACCAGCAGAGATCGGGGGGGGACCGCGAACACCGGGGAGCTGTTTTTT	CATSRDRGGTANTGELFF
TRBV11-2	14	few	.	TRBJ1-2	TGTGCCAGCAGACGAGTCGGCGATTTCTATGGCTACACCTTC	CASRRVGDFYGYTF
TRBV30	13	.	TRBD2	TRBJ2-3	TGTGCCTGGAGTGTATTGGGGGGGGATACGCAGTATTTT	CAWSVLGGDTQYF
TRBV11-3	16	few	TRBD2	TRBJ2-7	TGTGCCAGCAGCTTCTCCCGGACTAGTTCTCCCTACGAGCAGTACTTC	CASSFSRTSSPYEQYF
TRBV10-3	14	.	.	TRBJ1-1	TGTGCCATCAGCAGAGAGATTGCGAACACTGAAGCTTTCTTT	CAISREIANTEAFF
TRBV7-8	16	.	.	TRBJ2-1	TGTGCCAGCAGCTTAGAGAGGACGGCCAAGAACAATGAGCAGTTCTTC	CASSLERTAKNNEQFF
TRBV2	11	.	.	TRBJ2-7	TGTGCCAGCAGTGTGGAGTACGAGCAGTACTTC	CASSVEYEQYF
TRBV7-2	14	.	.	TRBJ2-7	TGTGCCAGCAGCTCCGACAGATGGGACTACGAGCAGTACTTC	CASSSDRWDYEQYF
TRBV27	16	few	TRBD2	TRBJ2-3	TGTGCCAGCAGTGGGACTAGCGGGGACCACACAGATACGCAGTATTTT	CASSGTSGDHTDTQYF
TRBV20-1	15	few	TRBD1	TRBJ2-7	TGCAGTGCTAGGGGGATCGGGACAGGGGACTACGAGCAGTACTTC	CSARGIGTGDYEQYF
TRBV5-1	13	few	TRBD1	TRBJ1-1	TGCGCCAGCAGCTCAGGGACAGGGGATTCTGCTTTCTTT	CASSSGTGDSAFF
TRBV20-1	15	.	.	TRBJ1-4	TGCAGTGCTAGAGATTGGGTCAGGGAGGATGAAAAACTGTTTTTT	CSARDWVREDEKLFF
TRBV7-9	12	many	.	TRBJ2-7	TGTGCCAGCAGCTCTTCTGACTTGGAGCAGTACTTC	CASSSSDLEQYF